This T cell receptor (beta chain) emerged from a study of OX40 agonist ivuxolimab in advanced cancers. TCRdb keeps only in-frame clones here, not all; method: immunoSEQ multiplex PCR. The data show under 90,000 clones, 70% to 90% seen once. The trim removed 3 bases at V and 7 bases at J, leaving 17 bases unmatched. The CDR3 totals 18 residues. Germline V lookup: CDR1 KGHSH, CDR2 LQKENI. J is TRBJ1-1 and V is TRBV18, with TRBD1 matching over 10 bases. The sequence was obtained from an adult with an advanced solid tumor such as melanoma, head and neck, liver or kidney cancer. The sequenced sample was CD4+ or CD8+ T cells sorted from blood, obtained in a trial of the OX40 agonist ivuxolimab. This chain's CDR3 is CASSPTGGRISGGREAFF. The DNA of the CDR3 is TGTGCCAGCTCACCGACAGGGGGCCGGATATCGGGTGGCCGTGAAGCTTTCTTT.